This record looks at one T cell receptor beta chain sequence and its context. The antigen is not known. PCR primers comprised 60 Vbeta and 13 Jbeta primers. Sequencing was performed with immunoSEQ multiplex PCR; in TCRdb, only in-frame clones are kept and a portion is missing. The sample gives about 160,000 clones, roughly 82% of which show up once; 5% to 7.5% is in the top ten. The CDR3 totals 13 residues. Deletions cut 3 bases from V and 4 bases from J, with 8 bases between. Germline V CDR1 and CDR2: SGHTS, YDEGEE. This specimen comes from a study of cytomegalovirus exposure and HLA in healthy donors. Study outcomes and limitations: Data from an earlier analysis indicated that most TCR beta V segments were productive either about 90% or about 30% of the time. Within the data, a cluster of highly shared sequence variants was likely a sequencing artifact. For TCR beta chains, V- and J-gene trimming was later linked to a missense DCLRE1C variant.

Donors in the study were healthy people who gave bone marrow. The sample taken for sequencing was PBMCs. The sequence was obtained from a man in his fifties or sixties in good health and CMV-seropositive. V is TRBV5-8 and J is TRBJ1-5; a possible D gene is TRBD1 (6 bases). Here the CDR3 DNA reads TGTGCCAGCAGCTACGGGACAAATCAGCCCCAGCATTTT. The encoded protein is CASSYGTNQPQHF. Supplemented by reference TRBV5-8 and TRBJ1-5, the full variable domain reads EAGVTQSPTHLIKTRGQQATLRCSPISGHTSVYWYQQALGLGLQFLLWYDEGEERNRGNFPPRFSGRQFPNYSSELNVNALELEDSALYLCASSYGTNQPQHFGDGTRLSIL.